Listed below are T cell receptor beta chains from one sample, sequenced in a study of blood T cell repertoires in COVID-19. Profiled with immunoSEQ multiplex PCR; TCRdb holds only in-frame clones, not every one. Among fewer than 300,000 clones listed, approximately 85% were seen once. The specimen was PBMCs or T cells enriched from blood (not recorded which). Receptors were obtained from a woman aged 25 to 45 who had recovered from COVID-19. Each CDR3 is given with its conserved first and last residue. Fields, in order: V gene, clone size, CDR3 protein. Size tells how often a clone was seen (once, few, many) or the class of an expanded clone, and some rows leave it out.

>TRBV12-3/TRBV12-4|NA
CASTRGHNQPQHF
>TRBV5-8|NA
CASSLRPYNEQFF
>TRBV28|NA
CASSFQQGTEAFF
>TRBV19|NA
CASTTQGLGQPQHF
>TRBV7-2|NA
CASSLRWGGTEAFF
>TRBV6-6|NA
CASSQVGANEKLFF
>TRBV7-9|NA
CASSSRGDTGELFF
>TRBV21-1|once
CASNSEPRGLF
>TRBV2|NA
CASTQGGSRSYEQYF
>TRBV3-1/TRBV3-2|NA
CASSRTGVTATNEKLFF
>TRBV5-1|NA
CASSLGTSGKSYEQYF
>TRBV7-9|NA
CALLSGTAYSGNTIYF
>TRBV19|NA
CASSNHLRQGPYEQYF
>TRBV27|NA
CASSFGQLYGYTF
>TRBV27|NA
CASSPGQLNEQYF
>TRBV28|NA
CASSPQQGAGNQPQHF
>TRBV10-3|NA
CAISALDGDQETQYF
>TRBV11-2|NA
CASSLPDYRGRYEQYF
>TRBV5-1|few
CASSMASSGNTIYF
>TRBV28|NA
CASSLGGSYEQYF
>TRBV2|NA
CASSVTQINEKLFF
>TRBV30|NA
CAWQQGNGDQPQHF
>TRBV6-5|NA
CASTYALSGANVLTF
>TRBV3-1/TRBV3-2|NA
CASSWGEDSRPTGELFF
>TRBV7-2|NA
CASSLSTSGQGTGNTIYF